A single sample is the source of the 7 T cell receptor beta chains below, sequenced in a study of CXCR3-negative and CXCR3-positive naive CD8 T cells. Findings and caveats of the study: For CXCR3-positive naive cells, TRB CDR3s were more hydrophobic than those of CXCR3-negative naive cells.

No antigens are known for them. The authors prepared UMI-labeled TRB cDNA libraries by 5' RACE. TCRdb re-called the 5' RACE reads and catalogs CDR3 proteins one per entry, DNA excluded. This table lists 50,000 or so distinct CDR3 sequences. Specimen: naive CXCR3+ CD8+ T cells from blood. The subset was: CD45RO-CCR7+CD27+CD95- naive CD8+ T cells expressing CXCR3 (TNR3+). The origin of the receptors is a human donor in good health. Some clones in this sample may be carry-over from other donors' samples.

V and J are TRBV29-1 and TRBJ2-1; TCRdb reports TRBD2, a call that lacks DNA to check it against. The CDR3 spans 15 residues. Germline V CDR1 and CDR2: SQVTM, ANQGSEA. This CDR3 reads CSVGRGGPLSNEQFF.

The chain employs TRBV6-5 and TRBJ2-3; as DNA is missing, the TRBD2 call by TCRdb cannot be tested. The CDR3 loop spans 17 amino acids. Germline values: CDR1 MNHEY, CDR2 SVGAGI. CDR3 in amino acids: CASSPSPTRAFTDTQYF.

The chain joins TRBV5-1 to TRBJ2-2; no DNA is available, so the TRBD1 call from TCRdb remains unchecked. The germline V gene has CDR1 SGHRS and CDR2 YFSETQ. This CDR3 is built from 15 residues. The CDR3 sequence: CASSLRQGNTGELFF. Together with reference TRBV5-1 and TRBJ2-2, the CDR3 gives the full variable domain: KAGVTQTPRYLIKTRGQQVTLSCSPISGHRSVSWYQQTPGQGLQFLFEYFSETQRNKGNFPGRFSGRQFSNSRSEMNVSTLELGDSALYLCASSLRQGNTGELFFGEGSRLTVL.

The chain has TRBV4-3 and TRBJ1-2. Germline CDR1 and CDR2: LGHNA and YSLEER. The CDR3 is 14 residues long. The CDR3 sequence: CASSQDAGIGGYTF.

V is TRBV27 and J is TRBJ2-7; TCRdb calls TRBD1, which cannot be checked without DNA. The CDR3 length is 15 residues. CDR1 and CDR2 from the germline V gene are MNHEY and SMNVEV (reference sequence). The CDR3 loop reads CASSSRDRPSYEQYF.

The V gene is TRBV29-1, the J gene TRBJ2-2. The germline V gene encodes CDR1 SQVTM and CDR2 ANQGSEA. CDR3 length: 12 residues. This chain's CDR3 is CSAMTETGELFF.

The chain links TRBV12-3 or TRBV12-4 to TRBJ2-7; lacking DNA, the TRBD2 call made by TCRdb goes unchecked. The CDR3 totals 14 residues. CDR3 sequence reads: CASSRGTSGGEQYF.